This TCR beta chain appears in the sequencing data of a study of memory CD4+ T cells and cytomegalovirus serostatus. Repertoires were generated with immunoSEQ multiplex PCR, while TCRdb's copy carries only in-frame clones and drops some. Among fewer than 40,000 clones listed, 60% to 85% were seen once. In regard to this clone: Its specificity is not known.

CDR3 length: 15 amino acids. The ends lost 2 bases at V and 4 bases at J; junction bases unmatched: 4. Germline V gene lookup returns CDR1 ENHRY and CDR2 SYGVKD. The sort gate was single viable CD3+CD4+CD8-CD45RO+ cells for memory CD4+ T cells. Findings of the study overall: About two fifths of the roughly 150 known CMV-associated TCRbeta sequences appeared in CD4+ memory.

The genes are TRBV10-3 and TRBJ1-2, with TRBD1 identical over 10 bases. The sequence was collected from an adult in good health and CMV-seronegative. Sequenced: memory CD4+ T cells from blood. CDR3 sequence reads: CAISEGRDRGYGYTF. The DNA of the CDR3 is TGTGCCATCAGTGAGGGCCGGGACAGGGGCTATGGCTACACCTTC.